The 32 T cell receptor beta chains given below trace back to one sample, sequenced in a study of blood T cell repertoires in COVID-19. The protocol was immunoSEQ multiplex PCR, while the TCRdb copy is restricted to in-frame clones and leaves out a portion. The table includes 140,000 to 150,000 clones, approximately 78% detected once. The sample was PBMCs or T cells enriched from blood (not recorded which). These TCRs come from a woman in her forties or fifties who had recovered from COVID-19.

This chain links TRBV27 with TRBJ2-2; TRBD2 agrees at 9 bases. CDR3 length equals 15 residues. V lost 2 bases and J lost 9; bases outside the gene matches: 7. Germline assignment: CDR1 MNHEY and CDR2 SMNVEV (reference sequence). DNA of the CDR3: TGTGCCAGCAGTTTACGAGCGGGGGGCGGCTGGGAGCTGTTTTTT. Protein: CASSLRAGGGWELFF.

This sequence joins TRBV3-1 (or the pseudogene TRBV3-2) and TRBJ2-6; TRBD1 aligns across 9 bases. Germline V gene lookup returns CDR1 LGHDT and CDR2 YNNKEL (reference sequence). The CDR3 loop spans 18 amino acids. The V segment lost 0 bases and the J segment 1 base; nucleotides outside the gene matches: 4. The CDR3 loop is CASSQDGTGFSGANVLTF. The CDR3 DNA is TGTGCCAGCAGCCAAGATGGGACAGGGTTTTCTGGGGCCAACGTCCTGACTTTC.

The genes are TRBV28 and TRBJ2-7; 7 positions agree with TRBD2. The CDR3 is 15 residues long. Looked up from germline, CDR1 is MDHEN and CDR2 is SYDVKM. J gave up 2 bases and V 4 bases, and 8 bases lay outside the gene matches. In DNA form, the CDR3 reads TGTGCCAGCAGTTCGCCTCGGGGGAGGGCCTACGAGCAGTACTTC. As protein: CASSSPRGRAYEQYF.

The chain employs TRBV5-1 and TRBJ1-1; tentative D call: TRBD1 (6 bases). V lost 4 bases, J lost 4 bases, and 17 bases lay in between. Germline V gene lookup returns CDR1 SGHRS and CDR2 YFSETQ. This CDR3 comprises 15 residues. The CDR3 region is CASSPTAGGSTEAFF. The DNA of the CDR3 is TGCGCCAGCAGCCCCACGGCGGGGGGCAGCACTGAAGCTTTCTTT.

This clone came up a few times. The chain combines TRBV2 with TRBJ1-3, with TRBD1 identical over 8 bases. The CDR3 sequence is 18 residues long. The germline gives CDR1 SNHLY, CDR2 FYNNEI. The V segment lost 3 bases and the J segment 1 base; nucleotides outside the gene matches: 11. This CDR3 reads CASSDGVGTGSSGNTIYF. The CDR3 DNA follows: TGTGCCAGCAGTGATGGCGTTGGGACAGGTAGTTCTGGAAACACCATATATTTT. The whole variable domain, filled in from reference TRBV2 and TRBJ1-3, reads EPEVTQTPSHQVTQMGQEVILRCVPISNHLYFYWYRQILGQKVEFLVSFYNNEISEKSEIFDDQFSVERPDGSNFTLKIRSTKLEDSAMYFCASSDGVGTGSSGNTIYFGEGSWLTVV.

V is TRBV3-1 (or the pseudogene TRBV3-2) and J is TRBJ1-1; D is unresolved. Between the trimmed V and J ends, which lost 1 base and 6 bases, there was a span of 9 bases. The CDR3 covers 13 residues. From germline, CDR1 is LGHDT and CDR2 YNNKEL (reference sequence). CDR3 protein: CASSQAGRPEAFF. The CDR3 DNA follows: TGTGCCAGCAGCCAAGCCGGGAGACCTGAAGCTTTCTTT.

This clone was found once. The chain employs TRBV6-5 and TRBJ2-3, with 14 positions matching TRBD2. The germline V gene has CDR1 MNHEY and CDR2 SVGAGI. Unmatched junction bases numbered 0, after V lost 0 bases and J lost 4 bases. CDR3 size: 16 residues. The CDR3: CASSYSTSGGADTQYF. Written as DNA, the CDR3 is TGTGCCAGCAGTTACTCGACTAGCGGGGGGGCAGATACGCAGTATTTT.

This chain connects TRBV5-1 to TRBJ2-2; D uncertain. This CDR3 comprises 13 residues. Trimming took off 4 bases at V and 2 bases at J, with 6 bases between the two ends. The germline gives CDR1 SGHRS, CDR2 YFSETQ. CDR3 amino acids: CASSRTNTGELFF. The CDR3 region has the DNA TGCGCCAGCAGCCGAACTAACACCGGGGAGCTGTTTTTT.

This CDR3 reads CASSISTSGEQETQYF. Written as DNA, the CDR3 is TGTGCCAGTAGTATATCGACTAGCGGGGAACAAGAGACCCAGTACTTC. The genes are TRBV19 and TRBJ2-5; 11 bases match TRBD2. CDR3 size: 16 residues. The V gene end was trimmed by 2 bases and the J gene end by 2 bases; junction bases not matched to a gene: 4. Germline assignment: CDR1 LNHDA and CDR2 SQIVND (reference sequence).

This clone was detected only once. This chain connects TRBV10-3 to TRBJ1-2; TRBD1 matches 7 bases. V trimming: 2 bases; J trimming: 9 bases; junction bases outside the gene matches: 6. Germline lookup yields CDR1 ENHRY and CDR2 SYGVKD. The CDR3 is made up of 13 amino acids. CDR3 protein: CAISEDRVSRYTF. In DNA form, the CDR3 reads TGTGCCATCAGTGAGGACAGGGTGAGTCGCTACACCTTC.

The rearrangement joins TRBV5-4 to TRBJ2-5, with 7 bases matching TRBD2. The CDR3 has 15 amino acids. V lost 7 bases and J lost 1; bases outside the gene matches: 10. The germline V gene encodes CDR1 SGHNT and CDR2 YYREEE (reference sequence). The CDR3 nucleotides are TGTGCCAGCTCCCCCTCCCCTAGCGGCCAAGAGACCCAGTACTTC. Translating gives CASSPSPSGQETQYF.

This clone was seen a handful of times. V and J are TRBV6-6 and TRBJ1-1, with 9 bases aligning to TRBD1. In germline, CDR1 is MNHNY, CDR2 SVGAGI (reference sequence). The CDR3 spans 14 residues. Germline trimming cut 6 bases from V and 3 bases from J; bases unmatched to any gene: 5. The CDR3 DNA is TGTGCCAGCAGCTGGGACAGGGATGACACTGAAGCTTTCTTT. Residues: CASSWDRDDTEAFF.

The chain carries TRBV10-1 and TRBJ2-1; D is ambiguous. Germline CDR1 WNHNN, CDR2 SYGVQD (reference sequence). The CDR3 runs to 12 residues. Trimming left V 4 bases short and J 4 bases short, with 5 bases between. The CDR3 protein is CASSARYNEQFF. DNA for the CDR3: TGCGCCAGCAGTGCCAGATACAATGAGCAGTTCTTC.

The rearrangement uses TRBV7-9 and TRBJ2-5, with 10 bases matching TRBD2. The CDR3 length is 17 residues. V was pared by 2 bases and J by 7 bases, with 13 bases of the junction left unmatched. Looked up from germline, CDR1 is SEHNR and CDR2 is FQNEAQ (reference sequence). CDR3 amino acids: CASSLFPSGGQLGTQYF. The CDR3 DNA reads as TGTGCCAGCAGCTTATTCCCTAGCGGGGGCCAACTGGGGACCCAGTACTTC.

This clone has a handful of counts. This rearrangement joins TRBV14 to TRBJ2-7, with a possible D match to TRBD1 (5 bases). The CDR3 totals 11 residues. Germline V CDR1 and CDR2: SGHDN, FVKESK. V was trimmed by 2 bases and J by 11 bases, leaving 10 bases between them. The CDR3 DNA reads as TGTGCCAGCAGCCAACAGGGCTTGAAGTACTTC. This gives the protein CASSQQGLKYF.

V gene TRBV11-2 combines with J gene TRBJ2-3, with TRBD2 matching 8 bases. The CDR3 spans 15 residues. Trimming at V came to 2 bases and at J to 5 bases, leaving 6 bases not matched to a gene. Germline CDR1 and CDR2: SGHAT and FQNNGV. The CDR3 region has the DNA TGTGCCAGCAGCTTAATCGGGGGGGTTTTAGATACGCAGTATTTT. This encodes CASSLIGGVLDTQYF.

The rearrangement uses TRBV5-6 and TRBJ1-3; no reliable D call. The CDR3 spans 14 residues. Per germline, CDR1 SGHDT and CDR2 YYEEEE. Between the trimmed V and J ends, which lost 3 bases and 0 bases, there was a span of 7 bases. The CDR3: CASSSSRSGNTIYF. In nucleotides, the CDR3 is TGTGCCAGCAGCTCTTCCCGCTCTGGAAACACCATATATTTT.

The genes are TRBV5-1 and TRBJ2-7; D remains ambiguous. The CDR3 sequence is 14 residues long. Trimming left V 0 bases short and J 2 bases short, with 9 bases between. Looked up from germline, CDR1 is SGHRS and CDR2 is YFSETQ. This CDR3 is CASSLVEATYEQYF. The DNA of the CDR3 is TGCGCCAGCAGCTTGGTGGAAGCGACCTACGAGCAGTACTTC.

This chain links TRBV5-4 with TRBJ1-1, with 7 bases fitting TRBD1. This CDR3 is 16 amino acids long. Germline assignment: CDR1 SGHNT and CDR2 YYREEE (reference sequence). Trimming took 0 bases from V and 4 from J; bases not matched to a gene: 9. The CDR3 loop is CASSLEPGRGTTEAFF. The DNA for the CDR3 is TGTGCCAGCAGCTTGGAGCCAGGCAGGGGGACCACTGAAGCTTTCTTT.

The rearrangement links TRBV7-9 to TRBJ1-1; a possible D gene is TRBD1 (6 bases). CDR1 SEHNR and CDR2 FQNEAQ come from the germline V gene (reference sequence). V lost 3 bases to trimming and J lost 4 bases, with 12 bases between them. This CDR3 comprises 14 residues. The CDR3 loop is CASSFGGRVTEAFF. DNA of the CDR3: TGTGCCAGCAGCTTCGGGGGGCGGGTCACTGAAGCTTTCTTT.

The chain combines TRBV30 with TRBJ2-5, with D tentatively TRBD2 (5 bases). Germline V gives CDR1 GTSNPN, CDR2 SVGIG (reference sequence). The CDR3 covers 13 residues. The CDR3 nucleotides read TGTGCGTACTCGCCGGGGAATCAAGAGACCCAGTACTTC. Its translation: CAYSPGNQETQYF.

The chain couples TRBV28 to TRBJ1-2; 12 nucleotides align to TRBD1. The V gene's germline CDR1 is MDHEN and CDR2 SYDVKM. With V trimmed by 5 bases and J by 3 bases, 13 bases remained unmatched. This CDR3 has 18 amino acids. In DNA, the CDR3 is TGTGCCAGCAGTCAAACTCGGCGGGACAGGGGGCGCGACTATGGCTACACCTTC. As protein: CASSQTRRDRGRDYGYTF.

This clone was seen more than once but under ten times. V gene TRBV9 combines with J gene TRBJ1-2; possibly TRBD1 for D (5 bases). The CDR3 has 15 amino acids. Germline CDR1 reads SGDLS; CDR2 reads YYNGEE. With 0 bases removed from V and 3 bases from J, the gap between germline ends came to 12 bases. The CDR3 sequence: CASSVDGTGDYGYTF. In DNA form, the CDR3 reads TGTGCCAGCAGCGTAGATGGAACAGGAGACTATGGCTACACCTTC. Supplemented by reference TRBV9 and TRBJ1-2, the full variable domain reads DSGVTQTPKHLITATGQRVTLRCSPRSGDLSVYWYQQSLDQGLQFLIQYYNGEERAKGNILERFSAQQFPDLHSELNLSSLELGDSALYFCASSVDGTGDYGYTFGSGTRLTVV.

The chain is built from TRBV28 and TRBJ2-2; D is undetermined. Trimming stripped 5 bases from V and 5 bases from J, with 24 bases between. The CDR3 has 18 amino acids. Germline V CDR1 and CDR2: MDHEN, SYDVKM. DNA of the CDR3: TGTGCCAGCAGTCAATCTCCGACTCTGTACTCCTCTACCGGGGAGCTGTTTTTT. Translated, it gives CASSQSPTLYSSTGELFF.

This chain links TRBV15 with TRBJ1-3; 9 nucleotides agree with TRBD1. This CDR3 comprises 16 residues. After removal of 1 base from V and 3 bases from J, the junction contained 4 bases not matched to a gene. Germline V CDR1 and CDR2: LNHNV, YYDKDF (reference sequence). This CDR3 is CATSRATGGFGNTIYF. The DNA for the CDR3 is TGTGCCACCAGCAGAGCTACAGGGGGCTTTGGAAACACCATATATTTT.

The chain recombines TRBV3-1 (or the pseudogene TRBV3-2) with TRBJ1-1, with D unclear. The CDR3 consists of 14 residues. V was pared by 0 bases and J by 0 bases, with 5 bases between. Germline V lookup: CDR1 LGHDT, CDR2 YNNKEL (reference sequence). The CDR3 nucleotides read TGTGCCAGCAGCCAAGACGGGGTGAACACTGAAGCTTTCTTT. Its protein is CASSQDGVNTEAFF.

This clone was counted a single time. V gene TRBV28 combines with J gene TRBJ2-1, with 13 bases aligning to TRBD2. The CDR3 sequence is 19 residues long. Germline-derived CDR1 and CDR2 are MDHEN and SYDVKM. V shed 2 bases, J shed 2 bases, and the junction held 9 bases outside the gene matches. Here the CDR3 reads CASSLLTSGGADPYNEQFF. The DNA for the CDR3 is TGTGCCAGCAGTTTACTTACTAGCGGGGGGGCTGACCCCTACAATGAGCAGTTCTTC.

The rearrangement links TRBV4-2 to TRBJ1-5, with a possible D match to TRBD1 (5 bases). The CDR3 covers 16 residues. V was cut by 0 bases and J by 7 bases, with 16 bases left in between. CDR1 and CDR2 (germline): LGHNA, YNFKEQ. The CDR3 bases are TGTGCCAGCAGCCAAGATACTTCGGGGGAAGGACAGCCCCAGCATTTT. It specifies CASSQDTSGEGQPQHF.

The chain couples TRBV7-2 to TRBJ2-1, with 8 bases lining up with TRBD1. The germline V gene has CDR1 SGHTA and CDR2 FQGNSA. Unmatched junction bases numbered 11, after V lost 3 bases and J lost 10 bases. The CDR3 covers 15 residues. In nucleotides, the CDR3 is TGTGCCAGCAGCTTTGAAGGGACAGGCTTGAGGGAGCAGTTCTTC. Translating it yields CASSFEGTGLREQFF.

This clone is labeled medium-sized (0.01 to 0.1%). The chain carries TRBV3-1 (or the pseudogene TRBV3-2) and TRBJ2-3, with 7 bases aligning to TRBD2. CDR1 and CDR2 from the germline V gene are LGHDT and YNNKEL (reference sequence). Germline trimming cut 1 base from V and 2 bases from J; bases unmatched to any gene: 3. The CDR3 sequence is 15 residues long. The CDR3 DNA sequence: TGTGCCAGCAGCCAAGGTGCGGGGGACACAGATACGCAGTATTTT. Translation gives CASSQGAGDTDTQYF.

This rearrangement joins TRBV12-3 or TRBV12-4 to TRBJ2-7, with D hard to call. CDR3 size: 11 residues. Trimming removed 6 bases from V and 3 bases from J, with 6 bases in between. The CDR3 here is CASRTDYEQYV. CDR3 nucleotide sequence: TGTGCCAGCAGAACAGACTACGAGCAGTACGTC.

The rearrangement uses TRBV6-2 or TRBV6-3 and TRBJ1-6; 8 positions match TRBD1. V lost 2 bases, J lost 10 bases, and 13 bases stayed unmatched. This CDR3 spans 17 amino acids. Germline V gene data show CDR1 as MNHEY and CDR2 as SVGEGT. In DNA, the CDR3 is TGTGCCAGCAGTTACCCGGGACAGGCTCTTTTGGAATCACCCCTCCACTTT. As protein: CASSYPGQALLESPLHF.